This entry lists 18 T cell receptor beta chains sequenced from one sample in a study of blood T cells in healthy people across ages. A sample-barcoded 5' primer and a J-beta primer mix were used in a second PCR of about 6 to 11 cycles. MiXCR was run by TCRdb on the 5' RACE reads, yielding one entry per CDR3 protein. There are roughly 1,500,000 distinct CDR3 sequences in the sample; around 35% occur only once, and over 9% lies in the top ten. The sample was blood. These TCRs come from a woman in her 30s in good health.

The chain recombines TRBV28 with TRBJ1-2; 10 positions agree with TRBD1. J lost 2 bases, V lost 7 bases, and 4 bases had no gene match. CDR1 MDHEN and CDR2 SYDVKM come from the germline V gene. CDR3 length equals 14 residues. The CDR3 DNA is TGTGCCAGCACTCAGGGACAGGGGAACTATGGCTACACCTTC. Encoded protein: CASTQGQGNYGYTF.

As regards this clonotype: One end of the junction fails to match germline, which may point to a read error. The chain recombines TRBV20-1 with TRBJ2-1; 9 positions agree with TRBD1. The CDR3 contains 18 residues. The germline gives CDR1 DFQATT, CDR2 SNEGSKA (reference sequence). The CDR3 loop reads CSARGDREFFGSCNEQFF. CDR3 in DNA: TGCAGTGCTAGAGGGGACAGGGAGTTTTTTGGCTCCTGCAATGAGCAGTTCTTC.

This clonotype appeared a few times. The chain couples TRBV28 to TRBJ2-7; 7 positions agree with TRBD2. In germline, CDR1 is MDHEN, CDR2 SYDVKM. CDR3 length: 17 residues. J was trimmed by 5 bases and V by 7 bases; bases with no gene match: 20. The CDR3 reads CASIGPRSVLGRHEQYF. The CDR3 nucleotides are TGTGCCAGCATTGGTCCTAGGTCGGTTCTCGGGAGGCACGAGCAGTACTTC.

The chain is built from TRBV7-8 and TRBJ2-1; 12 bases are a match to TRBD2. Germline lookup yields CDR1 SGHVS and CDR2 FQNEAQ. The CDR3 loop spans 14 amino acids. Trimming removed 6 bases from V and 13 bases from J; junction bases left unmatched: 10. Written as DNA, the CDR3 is TGTGCCAGCAGGGCAACTAGCGGGGGGTTAAACCAGTTCTTC. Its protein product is CASRATSGGLNQFF. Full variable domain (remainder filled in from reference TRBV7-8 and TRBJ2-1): GAGVSQSPRYKVAKRGQDVALRCDPISGHVSLFWYQQALGQGPEFLTYFQNEAQLDKSGLPSDRFFAERPEGSVSTLKIQRTQQEDSAVYLCASRATSGGLNQFFGPGTRLTVL.

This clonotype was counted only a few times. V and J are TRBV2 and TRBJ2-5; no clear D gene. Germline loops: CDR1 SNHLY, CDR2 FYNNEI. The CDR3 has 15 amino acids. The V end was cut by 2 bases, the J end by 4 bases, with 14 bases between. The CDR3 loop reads CASSEPPGPTETQYF. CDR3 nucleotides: TGTGCCAGCAGTGAACCCCCAGGACCCACAGAGACCCAGTACTTC.

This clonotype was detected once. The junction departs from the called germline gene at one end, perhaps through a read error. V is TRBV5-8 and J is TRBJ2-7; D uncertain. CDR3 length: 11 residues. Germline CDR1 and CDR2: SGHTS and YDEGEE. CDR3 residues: CASSLSYVQYF. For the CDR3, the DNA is TGTGCCAGCAGCCTGTCCTACGTGCAGTACTTC.

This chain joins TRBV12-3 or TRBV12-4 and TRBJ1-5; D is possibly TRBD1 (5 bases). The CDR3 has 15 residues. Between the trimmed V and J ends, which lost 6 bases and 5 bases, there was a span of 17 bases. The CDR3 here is CASSSWREGYQPQHF. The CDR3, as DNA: TGTGCCAGCAGCTCATGGAGAGAGGGGTATCAGCCCCAGCATTTT.

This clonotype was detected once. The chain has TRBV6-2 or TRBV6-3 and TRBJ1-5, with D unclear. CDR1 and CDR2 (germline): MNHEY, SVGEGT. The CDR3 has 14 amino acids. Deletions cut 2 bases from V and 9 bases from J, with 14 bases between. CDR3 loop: CASSYETAASPQHF. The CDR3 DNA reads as TGTGCCAGCAGTTACGAGACGGCGGCTTCGCCCCAGCATTTT.

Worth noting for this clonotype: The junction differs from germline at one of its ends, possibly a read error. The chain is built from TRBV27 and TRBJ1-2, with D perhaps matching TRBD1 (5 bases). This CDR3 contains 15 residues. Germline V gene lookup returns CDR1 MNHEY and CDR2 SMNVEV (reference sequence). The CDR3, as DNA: TGTGCCAGCCGTTTACTGGGGGAAGCTAACTATGGCTACACTTTC. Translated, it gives CASRLLGEANYGYTF.

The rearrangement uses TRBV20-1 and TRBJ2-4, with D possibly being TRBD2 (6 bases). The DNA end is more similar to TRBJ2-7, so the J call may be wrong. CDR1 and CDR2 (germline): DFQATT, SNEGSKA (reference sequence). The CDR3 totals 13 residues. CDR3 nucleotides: TGCAGTGCTAGGGCCGCCGGGGGTTACGAGCAGTACTTC. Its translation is CSARAAGGYEQYF.

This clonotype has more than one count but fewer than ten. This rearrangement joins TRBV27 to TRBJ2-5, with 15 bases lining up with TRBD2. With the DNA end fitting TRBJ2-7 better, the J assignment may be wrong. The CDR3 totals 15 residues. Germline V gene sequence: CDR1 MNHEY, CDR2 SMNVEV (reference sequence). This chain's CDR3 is CASSAGTSGRNEQYF. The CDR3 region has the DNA TGTGCCAGCAGTGCCGGGACTAGCGGGAGGAACGAGCAGTACTTC.

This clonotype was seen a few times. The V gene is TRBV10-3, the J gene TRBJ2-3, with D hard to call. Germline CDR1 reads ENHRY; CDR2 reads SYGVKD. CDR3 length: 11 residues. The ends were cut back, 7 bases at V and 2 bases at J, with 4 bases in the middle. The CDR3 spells CAITATDTQYF. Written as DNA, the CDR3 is TGTGCCATCACCGCCACAGATACGCAGTATTTT.

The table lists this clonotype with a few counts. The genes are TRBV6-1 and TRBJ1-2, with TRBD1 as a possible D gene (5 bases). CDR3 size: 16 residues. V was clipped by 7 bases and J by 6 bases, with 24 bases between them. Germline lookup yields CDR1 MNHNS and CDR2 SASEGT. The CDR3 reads CASTTGAGIRLDGYTF. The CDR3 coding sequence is TGTGCCAGCACCACTGGGGCAGGGATCAGGCTGGATGGCTACACCTTC.

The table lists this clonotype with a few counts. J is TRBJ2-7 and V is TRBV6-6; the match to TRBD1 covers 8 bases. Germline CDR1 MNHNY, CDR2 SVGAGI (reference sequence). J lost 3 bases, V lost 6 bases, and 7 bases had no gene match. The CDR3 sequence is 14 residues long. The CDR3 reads CASRVTGVSYEQYF. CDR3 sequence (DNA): TGTGCCAGCAGGGTGACAGGGGTTAGCTACGAGCAGTACTTC.

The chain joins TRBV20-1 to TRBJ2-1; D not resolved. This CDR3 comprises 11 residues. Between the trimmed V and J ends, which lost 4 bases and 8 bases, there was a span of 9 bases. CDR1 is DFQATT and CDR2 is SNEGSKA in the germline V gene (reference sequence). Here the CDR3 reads CSATAEYEQFF. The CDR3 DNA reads TGCAGTGCTACAGCTGAGTATGAGCAGTTCTTC.

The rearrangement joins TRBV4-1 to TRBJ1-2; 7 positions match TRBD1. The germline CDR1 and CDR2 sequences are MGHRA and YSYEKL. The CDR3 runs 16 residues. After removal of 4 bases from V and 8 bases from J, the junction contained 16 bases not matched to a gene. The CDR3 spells CASSPTPLTGSEGYTF. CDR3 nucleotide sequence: TGCGCCAGCAGCCCGACCCCTTTGACAGGGTCTGAAGGCTACACCTTC.

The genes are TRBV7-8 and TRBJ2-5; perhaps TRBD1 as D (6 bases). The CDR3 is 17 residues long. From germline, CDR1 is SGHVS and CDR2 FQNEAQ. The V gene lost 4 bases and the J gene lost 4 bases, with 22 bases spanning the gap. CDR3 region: CASSYPAAAGVRETQYF. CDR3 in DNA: TGTGCCAGCAGCTACCCTGCGGCGGCAGGGGTCAGAGAGACCCAGTACTTC.

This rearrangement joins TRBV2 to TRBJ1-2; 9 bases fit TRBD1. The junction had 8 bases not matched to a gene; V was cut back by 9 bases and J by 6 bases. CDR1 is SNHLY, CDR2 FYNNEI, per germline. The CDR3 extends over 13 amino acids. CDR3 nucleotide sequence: TGTGCCAGAAGCAGGGGACAGGGAGATGGCTACACCTTC. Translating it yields CARSRGQGDGYTF.